This is a list of T cell receptor beta chains from one sample in a study of post-analysis software for immune sequencing data. TCRdb reprocessed the PCR reads with MiXCR, giving one entry per CDR3 protein. Of fewer than 900,000 distinct CDR3 sequences in the sample, approximately 44% were seen once. Sequencing was done on a sample of blood. Every receptor here comes from a girl between 10 and 17 years old with multiple sclerosis. Each CDR3 is given with its conserved first and last residue. Each record gives: J gene, CDR3 length, clone size, V gene, D gene, CDR3 DNA, CDR3 protein. D genes are given only for firm matches. A clone size is listed for some rows: how often the clone was seen (once, few, many), or a class if it is expanded.

>TRBJ1-6|14|-|TRBV7-3|-
TGTGCCAGCAGCTTAACGCATCTAACCCGGACCCTCCACTTT
CASSLTHLTRTLHF
>TRBJ2-7|18|few|TRBV2|TRBD2
TGTGCCAGCAGTGAATTCCTGCTAGCGGGAGCCACGCCGGGAGAGCAGTACTTC
CASSEFLLAGATPGEQYF
>TRBJ1-5|16|-|TRBV12-3/TRBV12-4|-
TGTGCCAGCAGTCCGACCGGGGCAGGGGACAATCAGCCCCAGCATTTT
CASSPTGAGDNQPQHF
>TRBJ2-5|18|-|TRBV20-1|TRBD2
TGCAGTGCTCAGCTCGGACTAGCGGGGCGGAGGGCCCAGGAGACCCAGTACTTC
CSAQLGLAGRRAQETQYF
>TRBJ2-1|12|-|TRBV11-2|-
TGTGCCAGCAGCTTTCCTAGTGATGAGCAGTTCTTC
CASSFPSDEQFF
>TRBJ2-5|18|-|TRBV5-1|TRBD1
TGCGCCAGCAGAGATAACGGGACAGGGAAGTTTTTCGCCAATGAGCAGTACTTC
CASRDNGTGKFFANEQYF
>TRBJ2-1|13|many|TRBV14|-
TGTGCCAGCAGCCAAGATCTCGGGAATGAGCAGTTCTTC
CASSQDLGNEQFF
>TRBJ2-5|13|-|TRBV4-3|-
TGCGCCAGCAGCCAAGCCAGGCGGGAGACCCAGTACTTC
CASSQARRETQYF
>TRBJ2-7|12|few|TRBV3-1|-
TGTGCCAGCAGCTGGGGGACGTACGAGCAGTACTTC
CASSWGTYEQYF
>TRBJ2-3|13|few|TRBV27|-
TGTGCCAGCATGGACTACCCTTTTGATACGCAGTATTTT
CASMDYPFDTQYF
>TRBJ2-7|13|-|TRBV20-1|-
TGCAGTGCTAGTGGGGACTCCTTATACGAGCAGTACTTC
CSASGDSLYEQYF
>TRBJ2-3|17|-|TRBV29-1|-
TGCAGCGTTGTGCTAGCAGCAGACCCCTTCTCCACAGATACGCAGTATTTT
CSVVLAADPFSTDTQYF
>TRBJ2-3|16|-|TRBV6-6|-
TGTGCCAGCAGTTCGCACCCTACAGTCAACACAGATACGCAGTATTTT
CASSSHPTVNTDTQYF
>TRBJ2-5|17|few|TRBV15|-
TGTGCCACCAGCAGAGATCCGCCCTACAGGGATGAAGAGACCCAGTACTTC
CATSRDPPYRDEETQYF
>TRBJ2-7|17|-|TRBV6-2/TRBV6-3|TRBD2
TGTGCCAGCACCCTGGACTCTAGCGGGATTGACTCCTACGAGCAGTACTTC
CASTLDSSGIDSYEQYF
>TRBJ2-5|14|-|TRBV20-1|-
TGCAGTGCTAGGGTACTAGCATACAGCGAGACCCAGTACTTC
CSARVLAYSETQYF
>TRBJ1-2|12|few|TRBV6-5|-
TGTGCCAGCAGTTTGCCGGGCTATGGCTACACCTTC
CASSLPGYGYTF
>TRBJ2-1|15|few|TRBV20-1|-
TGCAGTGCCCCAGCCGGGGGAGCTGGCTACAATGAGCAGTTCTTC
CSAPAGGAGYNEQFF
>TRBJ2-7|12|-|TRBV25-1|-
TGTGCCAGCAGTGAATCATCCGTCGAGCAGTACTTC
CASSESSVEQYF
>TRBJ2-7|16|-|TRBV4-3|TRBD2
TGCGCCAGCAGCCAAGACCGACTAGCGGGAGGGAACGAGCAGTACTTC
CASSQDRLAGGNEQYF
>TRBJ1-1|15|-|TRBV5-1|-
TGCGCCAGCAGCCAAGCGCCAGGGTATAGAACTGAAGCTTTCTTT
CASSQAPGYRTEAFF
>TRBJ2-7|13|few|TRBV29-1|-
TGCAGCGTTGTTGAGGGAGGTGGTCACGAGCAGTACTTC
CSVVEGGGHEQYF
>TRBJ2-5|15|-|TRBV20-1|-
TGCAGTGCTAGAGATCCGGGCCGAAAAGGGGAGACCCAGTACTTC
CSARDPGRKGETQYF
>TRBJ2-3|15|-|TRBV20-1|TRBD2
TGCAGTGCTCCGGGACTAGCGGGAGGGCTAGATACGCAGTATTTT
CSAPGLAGGLDTQYF
>TRBJ2-1|16|-|TRBV15|-
TGTGCCACCAGCAGAGATGGAGCCAGCTCCTACAATGAGCAGTTCTTC
CATSRDGASSYNEQFF
>TRBJ2-7|15|many|TRBV19|-
TGTGCCAGTAGTATTAGTGCGGGACAAACCTACGAGCAGTACTTC
CASSISAGQTYEQYF
>TRBJ1-5|13|-|TRBV20-1|TRBD1
TGCAGTGCTCAGACAGGGTCGAATCAGCCCCAGCATTTT
CSAQTGSNQPQHF